Listed below are T cell receptor beta chains from one sample, sequenced in a study of T cell repertoires in cytomegalovirus infection. TCRdb re-analysed the reads in MiXCR, keeping a single row per CDR3 protein. The sample includes more than 250,000 distinct CDR3 sequences, more than 20% of them seen just once. Their specific antigens are unknown. The input for sequencing was cultured PBMCs, taken from culture after CMV antigen stimulation. Receptors originate from a human donor in good health (CMV status not recorded). Some clones in this sample may be carry-over from other donors' samples. CDR3s include the opening cysteine and the closing phenylalanine or tryptophan.

>TRBV6-8|TRBJ2-7
CASKGRVRAYEQYF
>TRBV27|TRBJ1-1
CASTPTGGDTEAFF
>TRBV7-2|TRBJ2-1
CASSSTRNEQFF
>TRBV10-3|TRBJ1-2
CAISGQQPANYGYTF
>TRBV7-2|TRBJ2-3
CASSLVEGLAGGDTQYF
>TRBV4-1|TRBJ1-5
CASSQFGYQPQHF
>TRBV29-1|TRBJ2-3
CSVVGGVTDTQYF
>TRBV12-3/TRBV12-4|TRBJ2-4
CASSLAGVAKNIQYF
>TRBV3-1|TRBJ2-3
CASSQGEATQYF
>TRBV7-4|TRBJ2-1
CASSGTFDSYNEQFF
>TRBV4-1|TRBJ1-1
CASSPVGRGEAFF
>TRBV19|TRBJ2-1
CASSIYGGRSYNEQFF
>TRBV6-1|TRBJ1-3
CASSVMRNTIYF
>TRBV5-6|TRBJ1-5
CASSHGGGAKQPQHF
>TRBV5-8|TRBJ2-5
CASSPGGLAGGLQETQYF
>TRBV7-2|TRBJ2-3
CASSPVGGRTQYF
>TRBV10-1|TRBJ2-1
CASSTGLYKNEQFF
>TRBV7-2|TRBJ2-7
CASSFAGGGYEQYF
>TRBV7-6|TRBJ2-7
CASSLNRRGVVSSYEQYF
>TRBV12-3/TRBV12-4|TRBJ1-5
CASSPMTGGHQPQHF
>TRBV27|TRBJ1-4
CASSPYLANEKLFF
>TRBV7-9|TRBJ1-2
CASSLETGYGYTF
>TRBV6-5|TRBJ1-2
CASSYGASGSLYGYTF
>TRBV20-1|TRBJ2-3
CSARGGPDTQYF
>TRBV20-1|TRBJ2-5
CSASPGTGGETQYF
>TRBV11-2|TRBJ2-5
CASSLQAGVHRETQYF
>TRBV19|TRBJ2-3
CASSIVASGRAPTDTQYF
>TRBV11-2|TRBJ2-5
CASSSGSETQYF
>TRBV11-2|TRBJ2-5
CASSSHRGLRETQYF
>TRBV6-1|TRBJ1-1
CASSHRATRRVTEAFF
>TRBV20-1|TRBJ1-5
CSASGGAFRNQPQHF
>TRBV19|TRBJ1-4
CASSLQGVATNEKLFF
>TRBV28|TRBJ2-1
CASSLSPGGGNNEQFF
>TRBV12-3/TRBV12-4|TRBJ1-6
CASSIQGAGNSPLHF
>TRBV19|TRBJ2-1
CASSNTGGQFF
>TRBV7-9|TRBJ2-2
CASSPTGSTGELFF
>TRBV25-1|TRBJ2-7
CASTLTGIHGEQYF
>TRBV15|TRBJ1-6
CATQSAYNSPLHF